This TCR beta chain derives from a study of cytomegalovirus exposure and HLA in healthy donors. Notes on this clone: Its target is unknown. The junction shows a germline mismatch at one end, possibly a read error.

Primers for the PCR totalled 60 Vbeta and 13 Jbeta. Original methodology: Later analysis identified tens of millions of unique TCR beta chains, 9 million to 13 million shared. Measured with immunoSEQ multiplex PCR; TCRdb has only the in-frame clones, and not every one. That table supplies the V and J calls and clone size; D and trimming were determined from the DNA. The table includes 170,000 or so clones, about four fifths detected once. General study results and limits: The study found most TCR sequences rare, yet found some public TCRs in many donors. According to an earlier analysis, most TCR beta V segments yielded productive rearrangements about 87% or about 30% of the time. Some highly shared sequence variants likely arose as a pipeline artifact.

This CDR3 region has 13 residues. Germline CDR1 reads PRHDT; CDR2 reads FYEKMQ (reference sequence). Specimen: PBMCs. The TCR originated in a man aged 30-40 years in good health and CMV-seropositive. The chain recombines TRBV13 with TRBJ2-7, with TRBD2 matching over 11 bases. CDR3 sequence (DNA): TGTGCCAGCAGCTTCTTGACTAGCGGGACACATGAATTC. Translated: CASSFLTSGTHEF. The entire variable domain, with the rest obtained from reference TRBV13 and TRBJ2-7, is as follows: AAGVIQSPRHLIKEKRETATLKCYPIPRHDTVYWYQQGPGQDPQFLISFYEKMQSDKGSIPDRFSAQQFSDYHSELNMSSLELGDSALYFCASSFLTSGTHEFGPGTRLTVT.